Below are 27 T cell receptor beta chains sequenced from a single sample in a study of T cell responses to AZD1222 COVID-19 vaccine. The assay was immunoSEQ multiplex PCR, and TCRdb's table has in-frame clones only and misses some. The data contain under 150,000 clones, about 90% of them singletons. The source material was peripheral blood, sampled 28 days after the second AZD1222 dose. The receptor source for this set is an adult who received the AZD1222 COVID-19 vaccine.

A word on this clone: At one end the junction does not follow the germline gene, possibly because of a read error. Other DNA sequences within the sample encode an identical CDR3. The rearrangement links TRBV7-7 to TRBJ2-7; 9 bases agree with TRBD1. Germline CDR1 and CDR2: SSHAT and FNYEAQ (reference sequence). The CDR3 spans 15 residues. CDR3 coding DNA: TGTGCTAGCAGCTTAGGACAGGGGCCCACCTACGAGCAGTACTTC. It codes for CASSLGQGPTYEQYF.

The chain combines TRBV12-5 with TRBJ1-5; 8 bases match TRBD1. Trimming cost V 6 bases and J 0 bases; bases outside gene matches: 1. The CDR3 has 14 amino acids. Germline-derived CDR1 and CDR2 are LGHNT and FRNRAP. CDR3 in amino acids: CASGQGDSNQPQHF. DNA of the CDR3: TGTGCTAGTGGACAGGGGGATAGCAATCAGCCCCAGCATTTT.

The J gene is TRBJ1-1, the V gene TRBV18; D not certain. The germline V gene has CDR1 KGHSH and CDR2 LQKENI. The germline V and J ends were trimmed by 3 bases and 1 base, with 15 bases remaining between them. The CDR3 consists of 16 residues. CDR3 nucleotide sequence: TGTGCCAGCTCACCTCTTGATCGAGTATCGAACACTGAAGCTTTCTTT. Protein: CASSPLDRVSNTEAFF.

This clone was seen a single time. V is TRBV3-1 (or the pseudogene TRBV3-2) and J is TRBJ2-1; 8 bases are a match to TRBD2. Germline V CDR1 and CDR2: LGHDT, YNNKEL (reference sequence). The CDR3 extends over 18 amino acids. The junction had 8 bases not matched to a gene; V was cut back by 0 bases and J by 1 base. CDR3 amino acids: CASSQDLRAGASYNEQFF. The CDR3, as DNA: TGTGCCAGCAGCCAAGATCTTCGAGCGGGGGCTTCCTACAATGAGCAGTTCTTC.

This chain links TRBV11-3 with TRBJ2-3; D is unresolved. CDR3 length equals 12 residues. The V and J ends lost 4 bases and 6 bases respectively, with 8 bases between them. CDR1 is SGHNT and CDR2 is YENEEA in the germline V gene. Here the CDR3 reads CASSSRWDTQYF. The CDR3 DNA sequence: TGTGCCAGCAGCTCGAGGTGGGATACGCAGTATTTT. The variable domain in full, completed from reference TRBV11-3 and TRBJ2-3, reads EAGVVQSPRYKIIEKKQPVAFWCNPISGHNTLYWYLQNLGQGPELLIRYENEEAVDDSQLPKDRFSAERLKGVDSTLKIQPAELGDSAVYLCASSSRWDTQYFGPGTRLTVL.

Remarks on this clone: Germline and junction disagree at one end, which may indicate a read error. This rearrangement joins TRBV5-6 to TRBJ1-2; D remains unclear. The CDR3 loop spans 15 amino acids. CDR1 and CDR2 (germline): SGHDT, YYEEEE. CDR3 amino acids: CASTLGPPDNYGYTF. DNA for the CDR3: TGTGCCAGCACCTTGGGTCCACCAGATAACTATGGCTACACCTTC.

The chain carries TRBV2 and TRBJ1-1; D unclear. CDR1 and CDR2 (germline): SNHLY, FYNNEI. The CDR3 sequence is 15 residues long. V shed 0 bases and J shed 6 bases, with 14 bases lying between them. The CDR3 is CASSEAAHINAEAFF. The CDR3 DNA follows: TGTGCCAGCAGTGAAGCCGCCCACATTAACGCTGAAGCTTTCTTT. Looking up the rest from reference TRBV2 and TRBJ1-1 gives the full variable domain: EPEVTQTPSHQVTQMGQEVILRCVPISNHLYFYWYRQILGQKVEFLVSFYNNEISEKSEIFDDQFSVERPDGSNFTLKIRSTKLEDSAMYFCASSEAAHINAEAFFGQGTRLTVV.

The rearrangement joins TRBV7-2 to TRBJ1-3, with D hard to call. Germline V gene data show CDR1 as SGHTA and CDR2 as FQGNSA. The CDR3 has 15 residues. V lost 5 bases and J lost 4, with 15 bases in between. As DNA, the CDR3 is TGTGCCAGCAGCATTGGACGAGGTCCCGGAAACACCATATATTTT. Encoded protein: CASSIGRGPGNTIYF.

The V and J genes are TRBV19 and TRBJ1-3; D gene ambiguous. Germline V gene data show CDR1 as LNHDA and CDR2 as SQIVND (reference sequence). CDR3 length: 14 residues. With 7 bases removed from V and 0 bases from J, the gap between germline ends came to 10 bases. The CDR3 protein is CASTDGRSGNTIYF. In DNA, the CDR3 is TGTGCCAGTACCGACGGGCGCTCTGGAAACACCATATATTTT.

V usage is TRBV19 and J usage is TRBJ1-5; 9 positions agree with TRBD1. The CDR3 runs 14 residues. Trimming cost V 3 bases and J 6 bases; bases outside gene matches: 3. Germline CDR1 reads LNHDA; CDR2 reads SQIVND (reference sequence). The CDR3 spells CASSMTGGGQPQHF. DNA for the CDR3: TGTGCCAGTAGTATGACAGGGGGTGGTCAGCCCCAGCATTTT.

The chain couples TRBV7-9 to TRBJ1-4; possibly TRBD1 for D (5 bases). CDR3 length: 16 residues. The germline V gene has CDR1 SEHNR and CDR2 FQNEAQ (reference sequence). Trimming left V 5 bases short and J 4 bases short, with 17 bases between. The CDR3 spells CASSGATRRSNEKLFF. The CDR3 DNA sequence: TGTGCCAGCAGCGGGGCGACCCGCAGGAGTAATGAAAAACTGTTTTTT. Combining the CDR3 with reference TRBV7-9 and TRBJ1-4 gives the whole variable domain DTGVSQNPRHKITKRGQNVTFRCDPISEHNRLYWYRQTLGQGPEFLTYFQNEAQLEKSRLLSDRFSAERPKGSFSTLEIQRTEQGDSAMYLCASSGATRRSNEKLFFGSGTQLSVL.

A single count supports this clone. V and J are TRBV25-1 and TRBJ1-6; 7 positions agree with TRBD1. With V trimmed by 4 bases and J by 9 bases, 9 bases remained unmatched. Per germline, CDR1 MGHDK and CDR2 SYGVNS. The CDR3 is made up of 15 amino acids. CDR3 coding DNA: TGTGCCAGCAGTGTGGGACAGCTCGGCCCTTCACCCCTCCACTTT. Translated, it gives CASSVGQLGPSPLHF.

The chain has TRBV19 and TRBJ2-7, with D possibly matching TRBD1 (6 bases). Germline CDR1 LNHDA, CDR2 SQIVND (reference sequence). The CDR3 is 14 amino acids. Trimming removed 6 bases from V and 0 bases from J, with 12 bases in between. Written as DNA, the CDR3 is TGTGCCAGTAGCCAACAGGGCCCCTCCTACGAGCAGTACTTC. It yields the protein CASSQQGPSYEQYF.

This rearrangement joins TRBV7-6 to TRBJ1-6, with D unresolved. The CDR3 runs 16 residues. Germline lookup yields CDR1 SGHVS and CDR2 FNYEAQ. Between the trimmed V and J ends, which lost 0 bases and 4 bases, there was a span of 10 bases. The CDR3 nucleotides are TGTGCCAGCAGCTTAGCGAGCGGGCTTTATAATTCACCCCTCCACTTT. It yields the protein CASSLASGLYNSPLHF.

This chain uses TRBV5-1 with TRBJ1-4, with D perhaps TRBD1 (6 bases). Trimming cost V 4 bases and J 7 bases, with 11 bases left between them. The CDR3 is made up of 13 amino acids. Germline CDR1 SGHRS, CDR2 YFSETQ. CDR3 residues: CASSLPGAEKLFF. The DNA for the CDR3 is TGCGCCAGCAGCCTTCCAGGGGCTGAAAAACTGTTTTTT.

DNA for the CDR3: TGTGCCTGGAGTGTGCGGGGGGGGCGGATAGATACGCAGTATTTT. Amino acids: CAWSVRGGRIDTQYF. The gene calls are TRBV30 and TRBJ2-3; 9 bases are shared with TRBD2. The CDR3 has 15 residues. With V trimmed by 0 bases and J by 5 bases, 6 bases remained unmatched. CDR1 and CDR2 from the germline V gene are GTSNPN and SVGIG (reference sequence).

Comments on this clone: Relative to the germline gene, one junction end is altered; a read error may explain this. The V call is TRBV7-2, the J call TRBJ1-2; D is perhaps TRBD1 (5 bases). The CDR3 is made up of 13 amino acids. The germline V gene encodes CDR1 SGHTA and CDR2 FQGNSA. The CDR3 here is CASRLDRQTLPTF. The CDR3 DNA reads as TGTGCCAGCAGATTAGATAGACAGACCCTACCAACCTTC.

This rearrangement joins TRBV3-1 (or the pseudogene TRBV3-2) to TRBJ2-2, with 12 bases lining up with TRBD2. Germline values: CDR1 LGHDT, CDR2 YNNKEL (reference sequence). The V and J ends lost 6 bases and 5 bases, in that order; junction bases with no gene match: 4. This CDR3 has 15 residues. CDR3 sequence reads: CASSRLAGDTGELFF. CDR3 sequence (DNA): TGTGCCAGCAGTCGACTAGCGGGGGATACCGGGGAGCTGTTTTTT.

The rearrangement joins TRBV5-1 to TRBJ2-5; weak D call: TRBD1 (6 bases). This CDR3 is 15 amino acids long. From germline, CDR1 is SGHRS and CDR2 YFSETQ. V lost 0 bases and J 7 bases, leaving 16 bases between the germline ends. The CDR3 loop is CASSLASAGERTQYF. DNA of the CDR3: TGCGCCAGCAGCTTGGCCTCGGCAGGGGAGAGGACCCAGTACTTC. Combining the CDR3 with reference TRBV5-1 and TRBJ2-5 gives the whole variable domain KAGVTQTPRYLIKTRGQQVTLSCSPISGHRSVSWYQQTPGQGLQFLFEYFSETQRNKGNFPGRFSGRQFSNSRSEMNVSTLELGDSALYLCASSLASAGERTQYFGPGTRLLVL.

V gene TRBV30 combines with J gene TRBJ2-5; either TRBD1 or TRBD2 may fit D (6 bases each). Germline CDR1 and CDR2: GTSNPN and SVGIG (reference sequence). This CDR3 is 14 amino acids long. The V end lost 7 bases, the J end lost 1 base, and 16 bases lay between the germline ends. The CDR3 nucleotides are TGTGCCTACAATAGGGGGGTTACCCAAGAGACCCAGTACTTC. Translation gives CAYNRGVTQETQYF.

This chain uses TRBV18 with TRBJ2-6; D is possibly TRBD1 (6 bases). The CDR3 is 16 amino acids. The germline gives CDR1 KGHSH, CDR2 LQKENI. V lost 4 bases to trimming and J lost 5 bases, with 15 bases between them. The CDR3 here is CASSRPVTGRANVLTF. The CDR3 region has the DNA TGTGCCAGCTCACGACCGGTCACAGGGAGGGCCAACGTCCTGACTTTC.

V and J are TRBV6-5 and TRBJ2-3; D is ambiguous. The CDR3 length is 14 residues. V was pared by 2 bases and J by 2 bases, with 8 bases between. CDR1 and CDR2 from the germline V gene are MNHEY and SVGAGI. The CDR3 nucleotides read TGTGCCAGCAGTTACGGGCATTTCACAGATACGCAGTATTTT. Protein product: CASSYGHFTDTQYF.

The rearrangement links TRBV18 to TRBJ1-1; unclear D gene. V shed 3 bases and J shed 1 base, with 6 bases lying between them. The CDR3 runs 13 residues. Germline V CDR1 and CDR2: KGHSH, LQKENI. Written as DNA, the CDR3 is TGTGCCAGCTCACCGGTAGAGAACACTGAAGCTTTCTTT. This gives the protein CASSPVENTEAFF. The entire variable domain, with the rest obtained from reference TRBV18 and TRBJ1-1, is as follows: NAGVMQNPRHLVRRRGQEARLRCSPMKGHSHVYWYRQLPEEGLKFMVYLQKENIIDESGMPKERFSAEFPKEGPSILRIQQVVRGDSAAYFCASSPVENTEAFFGQGTRLTVV.

This chain uses TRBV6-5 with TRBJ1-6, with TRBD1 matching over 11 bases. The trim removed 4 bases at V and 8 bases at J, leaving 7 bases unmatched. CDR1 MNHEY and CDR2 SVGAGI come from the germline V gene. This CDR3 is built from 16 residues. CDR3 bases: TGTGCCAGCAGTTTGGACAGGGGGCTACCCCATTCACCCCTCCACTTT. Encoded protein: CASSLDRGLPHSPLHF.

V gene TRBV24-1 combines with J gene TRBJ1-2; possible D gene TRBD1, 5 bases. This CDR3 region has 14 residues. Germline V gene sequence: CDR1 KGHDR, CDR2 SFDVKD. Deletions cut 7 bases from V and 8 bases from J, with 19 bases between. CDR3 sequence reads: CATSPSEGIRGYTF. In DNA, the CDR3 is TGTGCCACCAGCCCTTCGGAGGGGATACGAGGCTACACCTTC.

The count of this clone is one. V and J are TRBV5-4 and TRBJ2-1; the D gene is possibly TRBD2 (6 bases). The CDR3 is made up of 14 amino acids. V was trimmed by 0 bases and J by 8 bases, leaving 12 bases between them. Germline V gives CDR1 SGHNT, CDR2 YYREEE (reference sequence). CDR3 DNA: TGTGCCAGCAGCTTGGCCGGGGGTTCTGATGAGCAGTTCTTC. Translated, it gives CASSLAGGSDEQFF.

This rearrangement joins TRBV7-9 to TRBJ1-1, with D unresolved. This CDR3 spans 12 amino acids. Germline assignment: CDR1 SEHNR and CDR2 FQNEAQ (reference sequence). Trimming removed 2 bases from V and 4 bases from J, with 5 bases in between. CDR3 amino acids: CASSLFSTEAFF. CDR3 in DNA: TGTGCCAGCAGCTTATTTTCCACTGAAGCTTTCTTT.